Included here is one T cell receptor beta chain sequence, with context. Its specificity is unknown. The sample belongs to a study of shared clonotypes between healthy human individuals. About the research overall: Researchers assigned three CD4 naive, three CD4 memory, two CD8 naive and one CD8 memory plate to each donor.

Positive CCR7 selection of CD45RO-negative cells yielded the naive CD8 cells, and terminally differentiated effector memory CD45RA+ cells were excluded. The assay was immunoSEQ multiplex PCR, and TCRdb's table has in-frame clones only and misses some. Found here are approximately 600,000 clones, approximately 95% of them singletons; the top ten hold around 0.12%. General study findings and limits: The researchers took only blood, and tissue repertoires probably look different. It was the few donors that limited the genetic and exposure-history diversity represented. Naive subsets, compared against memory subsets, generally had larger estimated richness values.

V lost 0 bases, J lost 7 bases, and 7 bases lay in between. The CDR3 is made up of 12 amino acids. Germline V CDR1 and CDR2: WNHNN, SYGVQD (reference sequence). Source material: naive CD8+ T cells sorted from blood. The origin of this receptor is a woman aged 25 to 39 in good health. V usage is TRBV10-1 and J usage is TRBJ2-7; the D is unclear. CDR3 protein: CASSESPAEQYF. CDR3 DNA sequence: TGCGCCAGCAGTGAGTCGCCGGCGGAGCAGTACTTC.